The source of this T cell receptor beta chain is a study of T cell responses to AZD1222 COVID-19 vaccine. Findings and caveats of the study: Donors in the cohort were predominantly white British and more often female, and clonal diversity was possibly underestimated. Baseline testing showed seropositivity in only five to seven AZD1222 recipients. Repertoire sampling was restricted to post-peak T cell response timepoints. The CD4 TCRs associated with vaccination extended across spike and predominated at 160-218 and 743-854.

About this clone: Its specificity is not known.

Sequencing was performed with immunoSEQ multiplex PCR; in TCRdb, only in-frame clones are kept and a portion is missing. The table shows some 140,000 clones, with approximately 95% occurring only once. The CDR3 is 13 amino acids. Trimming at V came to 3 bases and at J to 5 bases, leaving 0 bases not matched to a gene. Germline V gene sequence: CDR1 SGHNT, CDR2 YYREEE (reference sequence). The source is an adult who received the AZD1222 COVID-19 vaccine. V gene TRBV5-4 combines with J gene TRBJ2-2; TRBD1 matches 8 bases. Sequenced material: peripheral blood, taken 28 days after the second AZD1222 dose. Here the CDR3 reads CASSWTGTGELFF. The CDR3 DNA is TGTGCCAGCAGCTGGACAGGGACCGGGGAGCTGTTTTTT.